This T cell receptor (beta chain) is from a study of blood T cell repertoires in COVID-19. The CDR3 contains 14 residues. Germline V gives CDR1 SNHLY, CDR2 FYNNEI. J was trimmed by 0 bases and V by 7 bases; bases with no gene match: 3. Using immunoSEQ multiplex PCR, the repertoire was profiled, and TCRdb retains in-frame clones only, with some absent. The repertoire includes approximately 230,000 clones, roughly 87% of them detected once, and about 3% sits in the top ten. This sequence joins TRBV2 and TRBJ2-3, with 8 positions matching TRBD2. Input material: peripheral blood. This sequence was found in a man between 18 and 35 years old with active or convalescent COVID-19. This CDR3 reads CASNRGGSTDTQYF. The CDR3 nucleotides are TGTGCCAGCAACCGGGGGGGGAGCACAGATACGCAGTATTTT.